These 3 T cell receptor beta chains came from one sample sequenced in a study of cytomegalovirus exposure and HLA in healthy donors. The PCR was carried out with 60 Vbeta primers and 13 Jbeta primers. Assay used: immunoSEQ multiplex PCR; TCRdb lists only in-frame clones, some missing. The sample has 100,000 to 150,000 clones. The specimen sequenced was PBMCs. These TCRs come from a man between 18 and 29 years old in good health and CMV-seronegative.

The rearrangement joins TRBV2 to TRBJ1-3; weak D call: TRBD1 (5 bases). CDR1 is SNHLY and CDR2 is FYNNEI in the germline V gene. The CDR3 is 14 amino acids. V lost 7 bases to trimming and J lost 0 bases, with 10 bases between them. CDR3 amino acids: CASNRQSSGNTIYF. The CDR3 coding sequence is TGTGCCAGCAACAGACAGAGCTCTGGAAACACCATATATTTT.

This chain connects TRBV7-3 to TRBJ2-3; 10 bases match TRBD2. Germline-derived CDR1 and CDR2 are SGHTA and FQGTGA. The CDR3 is 16 amino acids. V was clipped by 5 bases and J by 4 bases; unmatched bases: 9. CDR3 nucleotide sequence: TGTGCCAGCAGCACCCAAGCGGGAGGGATCGCAGATACGCAGTATTTT. Its translation: CASSTQAGGIADTQYF.

The rearrangement links TRBV6-1 to TRBJ1-5; D call uncertain. The CDR3 covers 14 residues. Deletions cut 3 bases from V and 6 bases from J, with 12 bases between. Germline V gene sequence: CDR1 MNHNS, CDR2 SASEGT. The CDR3 protein is CASSDGGRRQPQHF. CDR3 coding DNA: TGTGCCAGCAGTGACGGAGGTAGGCGTCAGCCCCAGCATTTT.